Here is one T cell receptor beta chain with its context. Germline CDR1 is KGHSH and CDR2 is LQKENI. The CDR3 loop spans 15 amino acids. V lost 3 bases and J lost 2; bases outside the gene matches: 3. This specimen comes from a study of cytomegalovirus exposure and HLA in healthy donors. For the study at large: The Caucasian-associated ancestry cluster contained 81% of the approximately 410 genotyped donors.

PCR was performed using 60 Vbeta and 13 Jbeta primers. Assay used: immunoSEQ multiplex PCR; TCRdb lists only in-frame clones, some missing. The sample shows 100,000 to 150,000 clones, 65% to 80% of them seen only once. The rearrangement links TRBV18 to TRBJ2-7; TRBD2 aligns across 11 bases. The sequenced sample was PBMCs. The receptor comes from a woman aged 18-35 years in good health and CMV-seronegative. The chain's CDR3 is CASSPGLAATYEQYF. As DNA, the CDR3 is TGTGCCAGCTCACCGGGACTAGCGGCTACCTACGAGCAGTACTTC.